The 5 T cell receptor beta chains given below trace back to one sample, sequenced in a study of response to subunit inactivated influenza vaccine. TCRdb re-called the RT-PCR reads with MiXCR, one entry per CDR3 protein. The profile covers a few hundred thousand distinct CDR3 sequences, with roughly 9.8% appearing a single time and approximately 12% taken by the ten largest. Here the sequenced sample was PBMCs from blood, taken 40 to 50 days after vaccination. The receptors originated from a man aged 50-60 years who received an inactivated influenza vaccine.

The chain carries TRBV27 and TRBJ2-1; 10 nucleotides agree with TRBD2. The CDR3 is 18 residues long. The germline V gene has CDR1 MNHEY and CDR2 SMNVEV (reference sequence). V trimming: 4 bases; J trimming: 0 bases; junction bases outside the gene matches: 9. The CDR3 nucleotides read TGTGCCAGCAGTTATTCTAGCGGGGGCCGGAGCTCCTACAATGAGCAGTTCTTC. This translates into CASSYSSGGRSSYNEQFF.

This clonotype occurred a few times. V is TRBV7-9 and J is TRBJ1-4; 9 nucleotides align to TRBD1. V lost 5 bases to trimming and J lost 7 bases; unmatched junction nucleotides: 8. Germline CDR1 SEHNR, CDR2 FQNEAQ (reference sequence). This CDR3 has 15 residues. The CDR3, as DNA: TGTGCCAGCAGCCCCCCCGGGACAGGGAGTGAAAAACTGTTTTTT. This gives the protein CASSPPGTGSEKLFF.

This clonotype was counted between two and nine times. The chain uses TRBV6-2 or TRBV6-3 and TRBJ1-6, with a weak D call TRBD1 (5 bases). The CDR3 contains 16 residues. V was shortened by 7 bases and J by 10 bases, with 23 bases between the two germline ends. Per the germline V gene, CDR1 is MNHEY and CDR2 is SVGEGT. CDR3 region: CASKRPLSAQGSPLHF. The CDR3 bases are TGTGCCAGCAAACGGCCCCTTTCGGCTCAGGGCTCACCCCTCCACTTT.

The J gene is TRBJ1-5, the V gene TRBV5-5; 9 bases fit TRBD1. CDR3 size: 15 residues. CDR1 is SGHKS, CDR2 YYEKEE, per germline (reference sequence). Trimming cost V 4 bases and J 3 bases; bases outside gene matches: 5. The CDR3 region is CASSGGTGINQPQHF. CDR3 DNA sequence: TGTGCCAGCAGCGGGGGGACAGGGATCAATCAGCCCCAGCATTTT. Full variable domain (outside the CDR3, taken from reference TRBV5-5 and TRBJ1-5): DAGVTQSPTHLIKTRGQQVTLRCSPISGHKSVSWYQQVLGQGPQFIFQYYEKEERGRGNFPDRFSARQFPNYSSELNVNALLLGDSALYLCASSGGTGINQPQHFGDGTRLSIL.

This sequence joins TRBV5-1 and TRBJ2-6, with D perhaps given as TRBD1 or TRBD2 (5 bases each). CDR1 and CDR2 from the germline V gene are SGHRS and YFSETQ. The CDR3 covers 15 residues. The germline V and J ends were trimmed by 4 bases and 3 bases, with 11 bases remaining between them. CDR3 in amino acids: CASSRDGNGANVLTF. CDR3 coding DNA: TGCGCCAGCAGCAGGGACGGCAATGGGGCCAACGTCCTGACTTTC.